These T cell receptor beta chains were read from a single sample in a study of T cells in Graves' hyperthyroidism and ophthalmopathy. A single record per CDR3 protein comes from TCRdb applying MiXCR to the multiplex PCR reads. The data contain 500,000 to 750,000 distinct CDR3 sequences, 13% to 15% of them seen just once; the ten biggest clones take up around 7%. Sequences were obtained from blood. The source of these receptors is a woman younger than 30 with Graves' ophthalmopathy. CDR3s include the opening cysteine and the closing phenylalanine or tryptophan. The order of the fields is V gene, D gene, J gene, clone size, CDR3 DNA, CDR3 protein. The D gene is left open where the match is weak. Only part of the rows carry a size: once, few, many, or a class if the clone is expanded.

>TRBV3-1|-|TRBJ2-5|many
TGTGCCAGCAGCCAACCCCGGGACGGTTATCAAGAGACCCAGTACTTC
CASSQPRDGYQETQYF
>TRBV12-3/TRBV12-4|-|TRBJ2-1|many
TGTGCCAGCAGTCCATCCGACACAAGTGACCAGTACCCCGGAGGTAGCGGTACCTACAATGAGCAGTTCTTC
CASSPSDTSDQYPGGSGTYNEQFF
>TRBV5-1|-|TRBJ1-3|many
TGCGCCAGCAGCTTGGTATCGGGACGACGAAACACCATATATTTT
CASSLVSGRRNTIYF
>TRBV2|-|TRBJ1-2|many
TGTGCCAGCAGTTCCCGACAGCCTTATGGCTACACCTTC
CASSSRQPYGYTF
>TRBV19|TRBD2|TRBJ2-7|-
TGTGCCAGTAGTATGACTAGCGGGAGAGGAGTGCAGTACTTC
CASSMTSGRGVQYF
>TRBV6-1|TRBD2|TRBJ2-1|many
TGTGCCAGCAGTTCCCCGGGACTAGCGGGAGCCAATGAGCAGTTCTTC
CASSSPGLAGANEQFF
>TRBV5-4|TRBD2|TRBJ2-7|few
TGTGCCAGCAGTCCACCGGGACTAGCGGTACCAACGACTTGGGAGCAGTACTTC
CASSPPGLAVPTTWEQYF
>TRBV30|TRBD1|TRBJ1-2|-
TGTGCCTGGAGTATGGGGGGACAGACAGGCTACACCTTC
CAWSMGGQTGYTF
>TRBV7-9|TRBD2|TRBJ2-3|-
TGTGCCAGCAGAATCACGGGGACTAAATTCACAGATACGCAGTATTTT
CASRITGTKFTDTQYF
>TRBV12-5|TRBD1|TRBJ1-4|many
TGTGCTAGTGGTTTTACAGGGGTAGGACAGGAAAAACTGTTTTTT
CASGFTGVGQEKLFF